This TCR beta chain was sequenced for a study of OX40 agonist ivuxolimab in advanced cancers. Here immunoSEQ multiplex PCR was the method, and the copy in TCRdb shows in-frame clones only, minus some. Among some 42,000 clones listed, about 82% were seen once. The CDR3 spans 15 residues. Germline values: CDR1 SEHNR, CDR2 FQNEAQ (reference sequence). The V and J ends lost 1 base and 5 bases, in that order; junction bases with no gene match: 7. The chain employs TRBV7-9 and TRBJ1-2; 7 positions agree with TRBD1. The sequenced sample was CD4+ or CD8+ T cells sorted from blood, obtained in a trial of the OX40 agonist ivuxolimab. The receptor comes from an adult with an advanced solid tumor such as melanoma, head and neck, liver or kidney cancer. The CDR3 sequence: CASSLGQGPHYGYTF. The CDR3 region has the DNA TGTGCCAGCAGCTTAGGACAGGGCCCCCATTATGGCTACACCTTC.